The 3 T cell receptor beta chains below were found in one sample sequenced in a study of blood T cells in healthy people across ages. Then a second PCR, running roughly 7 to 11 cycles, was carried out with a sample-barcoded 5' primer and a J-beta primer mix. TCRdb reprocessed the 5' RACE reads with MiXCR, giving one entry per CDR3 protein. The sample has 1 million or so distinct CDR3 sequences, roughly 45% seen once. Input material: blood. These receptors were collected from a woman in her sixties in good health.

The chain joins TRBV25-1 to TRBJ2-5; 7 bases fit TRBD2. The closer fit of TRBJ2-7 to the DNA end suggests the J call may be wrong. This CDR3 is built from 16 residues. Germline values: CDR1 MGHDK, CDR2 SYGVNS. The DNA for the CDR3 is TGTGCCAGCAGTGGATCTCGACTAGCTAGGATTGACGAGCAGTACTTC. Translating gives CASSGSRLARIDEQYF.

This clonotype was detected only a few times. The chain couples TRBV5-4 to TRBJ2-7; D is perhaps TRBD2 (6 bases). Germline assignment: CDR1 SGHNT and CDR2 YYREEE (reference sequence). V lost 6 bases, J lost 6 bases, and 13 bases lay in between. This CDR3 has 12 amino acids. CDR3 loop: CASNLLGGEQYF. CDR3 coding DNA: TGTGCCAGCAACCTGTTGGGAGGCGAGCAGTACTTC. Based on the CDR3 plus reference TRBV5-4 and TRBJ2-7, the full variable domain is ETGVTQSPTHLIKTRGQQVTLRCSSQSGHNTVSWYQQALGQGPQFIFQYYREEENGRGNFPPRFSGLQFPNYSSELNVNALELDDSALYLCASNLLGGEQYFGPGTRLTVT.

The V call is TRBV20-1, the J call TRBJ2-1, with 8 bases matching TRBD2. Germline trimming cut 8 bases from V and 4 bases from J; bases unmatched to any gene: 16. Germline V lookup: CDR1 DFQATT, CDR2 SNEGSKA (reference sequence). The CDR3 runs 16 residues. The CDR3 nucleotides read TGCAGTACGAGGCTAGAGGTCACTAGCGGTTACAATGAGCAGTTCTTC. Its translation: CSTRLEVTSGYNEQFF.